These T cell receptor beta chains were read from a single sample in a study of T cell responses to AZD1222 COVID-19 vaccine. Produced via immunoSEQ multiplex PCR; TCRdb's table is partial and in-frame only. The sample holds around 140,000 clones, around 90% seen once. Sequenced material: peripheral blood, taken 28 days after the second AZD1222 dose. These receptors were collected from an adult who received the AZD1222 COVID-19 vaccine. Both conserved end residues are trimmed from each CDR3. Fields, in order: J gene, clone size, V gene, CDR3 protein. Some rows mark clone size as missing; the rest say once, few, many or name a class of expanded clone.

>TRBJ2-1|.|TRBV7-9
ASSSLSGRTYNEQF
>TRBJ2-3|.|TRBV13
ASSLVGLAGTTDTQY
>TRBJ1-6|.|TRBV5-6
ASSVDSYNSPLH
>TRBJ1-2|.|TRBV11-2
ASSRDRTGYT
>TRBJ1-3|.|TRBV30
AWSVQPPSGNTIY
>TRBJ2-1|few|TRBV11-2
ASSSELYNEQF
>TRBJ1-6|.|TRBV27
ASTSPSGGRSPLH
>TRBJ1-2|.|TRBV6-6
ASTRTGETYGYT
>TRBJ1-1|.|TRBV3-1/TRBV3-2
ASSQVVTGLTEAF
>TRBJ1-2|.|TRBV6-5
ASSQQTGKGHGYT
>TRBJ1-1|.|TRBV29-1
SVVRQMNTEAF
>TRBJ1-3|.|TRBV5-1
ASSLSGLTGNTIY
>TRBJ2-2|.|TRBV6-1
ASSEERRAGELF
>TRBJ2-5|.|TRBV24-1
ATGSGDGEETQY
>TRBJ1-3|.|TRBV28
ASSGPLTGVGDTIY
>TRBJ1-5|.|TRBV3-1/TRBV3-2
ASSTKQGIGQPQH
>TRBJ2-2|few|TRBV2
ASSEFLAGELF
>TRBJ1-2|.|TRBV11-2
ASSLEGATNYGYT
>TRBJ2-7|.|TRBV11-1
ASSLGLAGQEY
>TRBJ1-1|once|TRBV5-1
ASSYDPNTEAF
>TRBJ2-1|.|TRBV7-3
ASSIGGTNEQF
>TRBJ1-5|.|TRBV5-1
ASSLGTVNQPQH
>TRBJ2-1|.|TRBV6-1
ASSEAPGLAAKQF
>TRBJ1-5|once|TRBV6-1
ASSDGRGLGNQPQH
>TRBJ1-3|.|TRBV7-8
ASSLRPGVFSGNTIY
>TRBJ1-2|.|TRBV30
AWTRGLANYGYT
>TRBJ2-6|.|TRBV6-2/TRBV6-3
ASSRGDRVSGANVLT
>TRBJ2-1|.|TRBV7-9
ASSLDGSSYNEQF
>TRBJ1-1|.|TRBV30
AWSVLGETEAF